Only a few counts were recorded for the clone carrying this T cell receptor beta chain. Its cognate antigen is unknown. The CDR3 covers 13 residues. V was pared by 6 bases and J by 4 bases, with 13 bases between. Germline lookup yields CDR1 SEHNR and CDR2 FQNEAQ (reference sequence). This entry comes from a study of T-cell memory formation after mild COVID-19. Study-level results: Cross-reactive memory apparently joined, as some responding clones appeared in pre-infection memory. Shrinking CD4+ clones were chiefly CM and EM; CD8+ ones were chiefly EMRA.

TCRdb independently ran MiXCR on the 5' RACE reads; one entry per CDR3 protein. The sample consists of approximately 150,000 distinct CDR3 sequences, 13% to 15% of them appearing once. This chain joins TRBV7-9 and TRBJ2-7; a weak D match, TRBD1 (5 bases). Source material: PBMCs or a T cell subset sorted from them (not recorded which). This receptor was taken from an adult woman who had mild COVID-19 (a few samples of this study predate the infection). Cell type and time point are not known. The CDR3 nucleotides are TGTGCCAGCAGGTTATGGACAACTTACGAGCAGTACTTC. This translates into CASRLWTTYEQYF.